The 3 T cell receptor beta chains listed next were all sequenced from one sample in a study of memory CD4+ T cells and cytomegalovirus serostatus. Single viable CD3+CD4+CD8-CD45RO+ cells were sorted as the memory CD4+ T cells. TCRdb keeps only in-frame clones here, not all; method: immunoSEQ multiplex PCR. The table includes some 60,000 clones, about 70% detected once. Sequences were obtained from memory CD4+ T cells from blood. These TCRs come from an adult in good health and CMV-seropositive.

Only one count was recorded for this clone. The V gene is TRBV29-1, the J gene TRBJ1-1; possibly TRBD1 for D (5 bases). Trimming took off 7 bases at V and 4 bases at J, with 16 bases between the two ends. The CDR3 consists of 13 residues. Per the germline V gene, CDR1 is SQVTM and CDR2 is ANQGSEA. CDR3 sequence: CSALRSDSTEAFF. The CDR3 region has the DNA TGCAGCGCCCTCAGATCTGACAGCACTGAAGCTTTCTTT.

This clone was counted only a few times. Different DNA sequences within this sample yield the same CDR3. The rearrangement links TRBV7-2 to TRBJ1-2; 7 bases align to TRBD1. CDR3 length: 13 amino acids. V was clipped by 4 bases and J by 4 bases; unmatched bases: 3. Germline CDR1 is SGHTA and CDR2 is FQGNSA. In nucleotides, the CDR3 is TGTGCCAGCAGCTCGGGACAGACCTATGGCTACACCTTC. Translated, it gives CASSSGQTYGYTF.

V is TRBV12-5 and J is TRBJ2-5; possible D gene TRBD2, 5 bases. The CDR3 spans 17 residues. Germline lookup yields CDR1 LGHNT and CDR2 FRNRAP. V lost 1 base and J 2 bases, leaving 17 bases between the germline ends. As DNA, the CDR3 is TGTGCTAGTGGTTTGGGGGGTCGAGGACTTTCACAAGAGACCCAGTACTTC. It encodes CASGLGGRGLSQETQYF.